This TCR beta chain was found in a study of blood T cell repertoires in COVID-19. Trimming left V 2 bases short and J 0 bases short, with 13 bases between. CDR1 is SGHNT and CDR2 is YYREEE in the germline V gene (reference sequence). This CDR3 contains 16 residues. Sequencing was performed with immunoSEQ multiplex PCR; in TCRdb, only in-frame clones are kept and a portion is missing. The sample carries around 390,000 clones, around 87% recorded once. The V gene is TRBV5-4, the J gene TRBJ2-3; D is possibly TRBD2 (5 bases). The sequenced sample consisted of PBMCs or T cells enriched from blood (not recorded which). The sequence derives from a woman aged 45-65 years who had recovered from COVID-19. In nucleotides, the CDR3 is TGTGCCAGCAGCTTTAAGGCCGGCGGGAGCACAGATACGCAGTATTTT. Translating gives CASSFKAGGSTDTQYF.